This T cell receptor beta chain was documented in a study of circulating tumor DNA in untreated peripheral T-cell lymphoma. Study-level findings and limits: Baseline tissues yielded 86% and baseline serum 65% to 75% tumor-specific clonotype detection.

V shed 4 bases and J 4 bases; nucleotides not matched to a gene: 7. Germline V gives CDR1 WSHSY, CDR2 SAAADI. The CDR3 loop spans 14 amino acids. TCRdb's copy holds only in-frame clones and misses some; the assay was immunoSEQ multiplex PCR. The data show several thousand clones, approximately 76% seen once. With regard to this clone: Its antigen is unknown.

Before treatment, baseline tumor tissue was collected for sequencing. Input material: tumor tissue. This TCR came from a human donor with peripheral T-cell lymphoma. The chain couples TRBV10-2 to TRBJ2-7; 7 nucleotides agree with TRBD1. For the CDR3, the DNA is TGCGCCAGCAGTGCGACAGGGTTTGGGTACGAGCAGTACTTC. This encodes CASSATGFGYEQYF.